A single sample is the source of the 20 T cell receptor beta chains below, sequenced in a study of T cells after yellow fever vaccination. TCRdb itself ran the 5' RACE reads through MiXCR, one entry per CDR3 protein. The sample contains 300,000 to 400,000 distinct CDR3 sequences, about 10% of which appear only once. Sequencing was performed on CD4+ T cells sorted from PBMCs, taken 45 days after the yellow fever booster vaccination. These receptors were obtained from a man aged 18 to 29 who received the YFV17D yellow fever vaccine.

The chain carries TRBV15 and TRBJ1-5; D gene uncertain. From germline, CDR1 is LNHNV and CDR2 YYDKDF (reference sequence). This CDR3 has 13 amino acids. Trimming left V 5 bases short and J 4 bases short, with 9 bases between. The CDR3 nucleotides are TGTGCCACCAGCTTATTGAGTAATCAGCCCCAGCATTTT. It specifies CATSLLSNQPQHF.

This clonotype was detected only a few times. The J gene is TRBJ2-7, the V gene TRBV3-1; tentatively, D is TRBD2 (5 bases). V was trimmed by 4 bases and J by 6 bases, leaving 16 bases between them. Germline CDR1 is LGHDT and CDR2 is YNNKEL (reference sequence). The CDR3 has 14 amino acids. CDR3 sequence reads: CASSLMNSGGEQYF. The CDR3, as DNA: TGTGCCAGCAGCCTAATGAACAGCGGCGGCGAGCAGTACTTC.

The V gene is TRBV4-3, the J gene TRBJ2-1, with 8 bases that match TRBD2. J was trimmed by 5 bases and V by 3 bases; bases with no gene match: 3. The CDR3 length is 14 residues. CDR1 and CDR2 from the germline V gene are LGHNA and YSLEER. The CDR3 DNA reads TGCGCCAGCAGCCACCGAGCGGGGGACAATGAGCAGTTCTTC. This encodes CASSHRAGDNEQFF.

This clonotype was counted a few times. This chain uses TRBV6-1 with TRBJ1-1, with TRBD1 as a possible D gene (5 bases). Germline CDR1 and CDR2: MNHNS and SASEGT. Trimming took off 7 bases at V and 5 bases at J, with 14 bases between the two ends. CDR3 length: 13 residues. CDR3 DNA: TGTGCCAGCACCACAGGACGGGGGACTGAAGCTTTCTTT. Translation: CASTTGRGTEAFF.

In its sample, this clonotype was seen many times. V usage is TRBV5-5 and J usage is TRBJ1-6; no clear D. From germline, CDR1 is SGHKS and CDR2 YYEKEE (reference sequence). The CDR3 has 12 residues. The V and J ends lost 1 base and 9 bases respectively, with 5 bases between them. CDR3 nucleotide sequence: TGTGCCAGCAGCTTGTACACTTCACCCCTCCACTTT. Protein sequence: CASSLYTSPLHF. The complete variable domain, with remaining parts taken from reference TRBV5-5 and TRBJ1-6, reads DAGVTQSPTHLIKTRGQQVTLRCSPISGHKSVSWYQQVLGQGPQFIFQYYEKEERGRGNFPDRFSARQFPNYSSELNVNALLLGDSALYLCASSLYTSPLHFGNGTRLTVT.

A few counts support this clonotype. V and J are TRBV5-8 and TRBJ1-2; 10 bases are shared with TRBD1. The V segment lost 0 bases and the J segment 3 bases; nucleotides outside the gene matches: 2. Looked up from germline, CDR1 is SGHTS and CDR2 is YDEGEE. This CDR3 spans 15 amino acids. The CDR3 DNA reads TGTGCCAGCAGCTTGGCTGGGACAGGGGACTATGGCTACACCTTC. This encodes CASSLAGTGDYGYTF.

This chain uses TRBV29-1 with TRBJ2-7; D ambiguous. Trimming stripped 6 bases from V and 5 bases from J, with 14 bases between. This CDR3 is 12 amino acids long. Germline lookup yields CDR1 SQVTM and CDR2 ANQGSEA. The CDR3 DNA reads as TGCAGCGTAGCCAATCCCCCCCACGAGCAGTACTTC. It yields the protein CSVANPPHEQYF.

This clonotype was counted at least ten times. The genes are TRBV10-3 and TRBJ1-1, with a weak D call TRBD1 (6 bases). V was shortened by 6 bases and J by 4 bases, with 12 bases between the two germline ends. Looked up from germline, CDR1 is ENHRY and CDR2 is SYGVKD. The CDR3 totals 13 residues. The CDR3 region has the DNA TGTGCCATCAGACCAGGGGAGGGCACTGAAGCTTTCTTT. Amino acids: CAIRPGEGTEAFF.

This clonotype was observed a handful of times. CDR3 nucleotides: TGTGCCAGCCTTACAGGGAACTATGGCTACACCTTC. Protein product: CASLTGNYGYTF. The genes are TRBV2 and TRBJ1-2; maybe TRBD1 (6 bases). Trimming took 8 bases from V and 2 from J, leaving 9 bases between them. The germline CDR1 and CDR2 sequences are SNHLY and FYNNEI. The CDR3 spans 12 residues.

The gene calls are TRBV12-3 or TRBV12-4 and TRBJ1-2, with D hard to call. The CDR3 runs 14 residues. V lost 4 bases and J 4 bases, leaving 13 bases between the germline ends. DNA for the CDR3: TGTGCCAGCAGTTCCCCCCCAGGCACCTATGGCTACACCTTC. It specifies CASSSPPGTYGYTF.

The chain has TRBV10-2 and TRBJ2-1; 9 nucleotides line up with TRBD2. The length of the CDR3 is 14 residues. Germline V gene data show CDR1 as WSHSY and CDR2 as SAAADI. The junction had 1 base not matched to a gene; V was cut back by 0 bases and J by 7 bases. The CDR3 loop is CASSESLAGNEQFF. The CDR3 bases are TGCGCCAGCAGTGAGTCCCTAGCGGGGAATGAGCAGTTCTTC.

This clonotype was counted many times. The chain is built from TRBV7-8 and TRBJ2-3, with TRBD2 matching over 9 bases. The CDR3 loop spans 16 amino acids. Germline V lookup: CDR1 SGHVS, CDR2 FQNEAQ. V was clipped by 5 bases and J by 7 bases; unmatched bases: 13. CDR3 residues: CASSPTGGGAAYTQYF. CDR3 nucleotides: TGTGCCAGCAGCCCCACGGGCGGGGGGGCGGCATATACGCAGTATTTT.

The gene calls are TRBV10-3 and TRBJ1-1; a possible D gene is TRBD1 (5 bases). This CDR3 spans 13 amino acids. CDR1 and CDR2 from the germline V gene are ENHRY and SYGVKD. V dropped 10 bases and J dropped 3 bases, with 15 bases sitting between them. The chain's CDR3 is CATGGNSDTEAFF. CDR3 sequence (DNA): TGTGCCACCGGGGGGAATTCGGACACTGAAGCTTTCTTT.

Ten or more counts support this clonotype. CDR3 in DNA: TGCGCCAGCAGCCACCCAGGGTGGAGCTCACCCCTCCACTTT. It encodes CASSHPGWSSPLHF. The chain employs TRBV4-1 and TRBJ1-6; D might be TRBD1 (5 bases). The V gene lost 3 bases and the J gene lost 10 bases, with 13 bases spanning the gap. This CDR3 is built from 14 residues. The germline V gene has CDR1 MGHRA and CDR2 YSYEKL.

The chain joins TRBV5-1 to TRBJ2-3; TRBD2 agrees at 10 bases. V gave up 3 bases and J gave up 8 bases; unmatched junction bases: 9. The V gene's germline CDR1 is SGHRS and CDR2 YFSETQ. CDR3 length: 15 residues. This chain's CDR3 is CASSSGTSVGGTQYF. CDR3 nucleotides: TGCGCCAGCAGCTCCGGGACTAGCGTTGGCGGTACGCAGTATTTT.

This clonotype was detected a few times. The rearrangement joins TRBV5-1 to TRBJ1-1; perhaps TRBD1 as D (6 bases). The CDR3 runs to 14 residues. V was pared by 4 bases and J by 3 bases, with 13 bases between. The germline gives CDR1 SGHRS, CDR2 YFSETQ. The CDR3 DNA sequence: TGCGCCAGCAGCGCGGACAGTCGCTACACTGAAGCTTTCTTT. It translates to CASSADSRYTEAFF.

This clonotype was detected a few times. The CDR3 reads CASSPGQGFYQPQHF. CDR3 sequence (DNA): TGCGCCAGCAGCCCCGGACAGGGGTTTTATCAGCCCCAGCATTTT. The chain uses TRBV5-1 and TRBJ1-5, with 9 positions matching TRBD1. This CDR3 is built from 15 residues. Germline V gives CDR1 SGHRS, CDR2 YFSETQ. V trimming: 4 bases; J trimming: 5 bases; junction bases outside the gene matches: 7.

The CDR3 reads CAWSSDRGYGYTF. The CDR3 DNA is TGTGCCTGGAGCAGTGACAGGGGCTATGGCTACACCTTC. This sequence joins TRBV30 and TRBJ1-2, with 8 bases identical to TRBD1. The J segment lost 4 bases and the V segment lost 3 bases, leaving 4 bases of the junction unmatched. Per the germline V gene, CDR1 is GTSNPN and CDR2 is SVGIG (reference sequence). The length of the CDR3 is 13 residues.

This clonotype was seen more than once but under ten times. V and J are TRBV4-1 and TRBJ1-2; 9 bases map to TRBD1. CDR1 is MGHRA, CDR2 YSYEKL, per germline. Losses at the gene ends were 1 base for V and 1 base for J; bases not matched to a gene: 7. The CDR3 consists of 17 residues. CDR3 sequence: CASSQVRTGVVNYGYTF. In nucleotides, the CDR3 is TGCGCCAGCAGCCAAGTCCGGACAGGGGTGGTTAACTATGGCTACACCTTC.

This clonotype was seen more than once but under ten times. This sequence joins TRBV7-2 and TRBJ1-2, with D perhaps TRBD1 (5 bases). The length of the CDR3 is 13 residues. CDR1 SGHTA and CDR2 FQGNSA come from the germline V gene. Trimming left V 1 base short and J 6 bases short, with 9 bases between. CDR3 nucleotides: TGTGCCAGCAGCTTAGTCGGGGACGATGGCTACACCTTC. It encodes CASSLVGDDGYTF.